These T cell receptor beta chains were read from a single sample in a study of blood T cells in healthy people across ages. TCRdb used MiXCR to reprocess the 5' RACE reads, holding one entry per CDR3 protein. The table lists about 640,000 distinct CDR3 sequences, approximately 40% of them singletons. The sequencing input was blood. All receptors come from a man at least 80 years old in good health. Both conserved end residues are part of each CDR3. D genes are given only for firm matches. For some rows the clone size is stated as once, few or many, or as a class when expanded; others skip it.

V gene	J gene	clone size	D gene	CDR3 DNA	CDR3 protein
TRBV7-9	TRBJ2-3	many	-	TGTGCCAGCAGCTCCAGACTAGAGATCACAGATACGCAGTATTTT	CASSSRLEITDTQYF
TRBV6-5	TRBJ2-3	few	-	TGTGCCATTGGAGCTGTCAAGGCAGATACGCAGTATTTT	CAIGAVKADTQYF
TRBV29-1	TRBJ2-7	many	TRBD2	TGCAGCGTTGAAGCCCCCGGGGGGGGCCAGAAGTACTTC	CSVEAPGGGQKYF
TRBV5-1	TRBJ2-5	-	-	TGCGCCAGCATGGAGGGGGAGACCCAGTACTTC	CASMEGETQYF
TRBV4-1	TRBJ2-6	many	-	TGCGCCAGCAGCCCAAGGACAGTCCTCTCTGGGGCCAACGTCCTGACTTTC	CASSPRTVLSGANVLTF
TRBV7-2	TRBJ1-5	few	-	TGTGCCAGCAGCTCGGGCGCAGGAGGTCAGCCCCAGCATTTT	CASSSGAGGQPQHF
TRBV7-2	TRBJ2-1	few	TRBD1	TGTGCCAGCAGCCACCGGGACAGGGGATACAATGAGCAGTTCTTC	CASSHRDRGYNEQFF
TRBV25-1	TRBJ2-1	-	-	TGTGCCAGCACCACAGCAGAGAGGGCTAGTGAGCAGTTCTTC	CASTTAERASEQFF
TRBV20-1	TRBJ2-5	-	TRBD2	TGCAGTGCCCGGAGGGGACTAGCGGGGGGGCAAGAGACCCAGTACTTC	CSARRGLAGGQETQYF
TRBV7-9	TRBJ2-5	-	TRBD2	TGTGCCAGCAGCTTCCTGACTAGCAGCGAGACCCAGTACTTC	CASSFLTSSETQYF
TRBV7-9	TRBJ2-7	few	-	TGTGCCAGCAGTTTAAATGGGGACGAGCAGTACTTC	CASSLNGDEQYF
TRBV5-4	TRBJ2-3	once	-	TGTGCCAGCAGCCAGCGAGCGGGACAACCAGATACGCAGTATTTT	CASSQRAGQPDTQYF
TRBV27	TRBJ2-7	-	TRBD1	TGTGCCAGCAGTTTACTGACCGGGACAGGGGTGGGCGAGCAGTACTTC	CASSLLTGTGVGEQYF
TRBV7-2	TRBJ1-2	-	-	TGTGCCAGCAGCTTTACTAATTGGGATGGCTACACCTTC	CASSFTNWDGYTF
TRBV6-5	TRBJ2-7	many	-	TGTGCCAGCAGTTACCGGGACTTACTCTCCTACGAGCAGTACTTC	CASSYRDLLSYEQYF
TRBV7-2	TRBJ2-6	-	-	TGTGCCAGCAGCTACCTTGGACGGGGCTCTGGGGCCAACGTCCTGACTTTC	CASSYLGRGSGANVLTF
TRBV7-2	TRBJ2-1	-	-	TGTGCCAGCAGCTTCGCTTTTAATGAGCAGTTCTTC	CASSFAFNEQFF
TRBV24-1	TRBJ1-4	-	-	TGTGCCACCCCCAAAGGAGACAGGATTAATGAAAAACTGTTTTTT	CATPKGDRINEKLFF
TRBV20-1	TRBJ1-5	few	-	TGCAGTGCTAGGACAGTTATCAATCAGCCCCAGCATTTT	CSARTVINQPQHF
TRBV6-6	TRBJ2-1	few	TRBD2	TGTGCCAGCAGTTACCCTCTAGCGGGAGTTTGGAACAATGAGCAGTTCTTC	CASSYPLAGVWNNEQFF
TRBV4-1	TRBJ2-4	few	TRBD1	TGCGCCAGCAGCCAAGAGCGAAACAGGGGATCGGGAAACATTCAGTACTTC	CASSQERNRGSGNIQYF
TRBV6-6	TRBJ2-4	-	-	TGTACCAGCGGACGACCAAAAAACATTCAGTACTTC	CTSGRPKNIQYF
TRBV4-3	TRBJ1-5	-	-	TGCGCCAGCAGCCAAGAACCGGCAGGGGTGCAGCCCCAGCATTTT	CASSQEPAGVQPQHF
TRBV30	TRBJ2-5	-	-	TGTGCCTGGAGTGCCCCTCAGGTCGGGGGAAAGACCCAGTACTTC	CAWSAPQVGGKTQYF
TRBV12-3/TRBV12-4	TRBJ1-6	-	-	TGTGCCAGCAGCCGATTGCTGGGTAGGCGGGAAAATTCACCCCTCCACTTT	CASSRLLGRRENSPLHF
TRBV6-2/TRBV6-3	TRBJ1-4	-	-	TGTGCCAGCAGACCAGGGGCTAGCGAAAAACTGTTTTTT	CASRPGASEKLFF
TRBV25-1	TRBJ1-1	few	-	TGTGCCAGCAGTATTTTTGCCCCTGACATCCTAGTCACCATGAACACTGAAGCTTTCTTT	CASSIFAPDILVTMNTEAFF
TRBV20-1	TRBJ2-2	few	-	TGCAGTGCCAGACCCTACATTACCGGGGAGCTGTTTTTT	CSARPYITGELFF
TRBV27	TRBJ2-3	-	-	TGTGCCAGCAGAGTCAGGGAAACAGATACGCAGTATTTT	CASRVRETDTQYF
TRBV4-1	TRBJ1-1	-	-	TGCGCCAGCAGCCAAGCGACTAGGAACACTGAAGCTTTCTTT	CASSQATRNTEAFF
TRBV30	TRBJ2-7	-	TRBD2	TGTGCCTGGAGCCAACTAGCGGGGTCATACGAGCAGTACTTC	CAWSQLAGSYEQYF
TRBV20-1	TRBJ2-5	few	TRBD1	TGCAGTGCTAGAGAGGGGACAGTGCCCGAGACCCAGTACTTC	CSAREGTVPETQYF
TRBV6-2/TRBV6-3	TRBJ2-1	few	TRBD1	TGTGCCAGCAGTTACGACAGGGGAACCTACAATGAGCAGTTCTTC	CASSYDRGTYNEQFF
TRBV5-1	TRBJ2-5	-	-	TGCGCCAACAGCTTGGCCGGGGCAGGAGTACCGCAAGAGACCCAGTACTTC	CANSLAGAGVPQETQYF
TRBV7-9	TRBJ2-5	-	TRBD2	TGTGCCAGTTCCGGGACTAGCGGGAGACAAATACAGATGGATGAGCAGTACTTC	CASSGTSGRQIQMDEQYF
TRBV29-1	TRBJ2-1	few	TRBD2	TGCAGCGTCGGAGGGACTAGCGGGAGACTAGGGTACAATGAGCAGTTCTTC	CSVGGTSGRLGYNEQFF
TRBV5-1	TRBJ2-5	-	TRBD1	TGCGCCAGCAGCGCGACAGGGGGAGTGGGTGAGACCCAGTACTTC	CASSATGGVGETQYF
TRBV28	TRBJ2-5	-	-	TGTGCCAGCAGTTTATCAGGTAGTGGCCTCTACAATGAGCAGTACTTC	CASSLSGSGLYNEQYF
TRBV6-2/TRBV6-3	TRBJ2-2	-	TRBD1	TGTGCCAGCTCGAGGACAGGGAGGACCGGGGAGCTGTTTTTT	CASSRTGRTGELFF
TRBV27	TRBJ1-5	-	TRBD1	TGTGCCAGCAGTACCCGACAGGGAGGGCAGCCCCAGCATTTT	CASSTRQGGQPQHF
TRBV28	TRBJ1-5	few	TRBD1	TGTGCCAGCAGTTTGGACAGGCGTAGTCAGCCCCAGCATTTT	CASSLDRRSQPQHF
TRBV6-5	TRBJ2-3	-	TRBD2	TGTGCCAGCAGCCGTAGCGGGAATGCAGATATGCAGTATTTT	CASSRSGNADMQYF
TRBV9	TRBJ2-1	-	TRBD1	TGTGCCAGCAGTCCCTGGGGACAGGGCTTATACAATGAGCAGTTCTTC	CASSPWGQGLYNEQFF
TRBV28	TRBJ2-7	few	-	TGTGCCACTCGTCCTCCCTACGAGCAGTACTTC	CATRPPYEQYF
TRBV19	TRBJ2-1	-	TRBD2	TGTGCCAGTAGTACGGGACTAGCGGGAGGAGATGGCAATGAGCAGTTCTTC	CASSTGLAGGDGNEQFF
TRBV20-1	TRBJ1-1	-	-	TGCAATGCTAGAGAGGGGGGCAGTGAAGCTTTCTTT	CNAREGGSEAFF
TRBV12-3/TRBV12-4	TRBJ2-1	-	TRBD2	TGTGCCAGCAGTTTTTCGAGCGGGGGGGCCTTTGAGCAGTTCTTC	CASSFSSGGAFEQFF
TRBV10-3	TRBJ2-3	-	-	TGTGCCCAGAGTGTACTAGCAACTGCTACGCAGTATTTT	CAQSVLATATQYF
TRBV3-1	TRBJ2-1	-	-	TGTGCCAGCAGCCAAGGCCCCCGGGACTGGCTAAACAATGAGCAGTTCTTC	CASSQGPRDWLNNEQFF
TRBV2	TRBJ2-1	few	TRBD2	TGTGCCAGCGGGCGGGAGTCCTACAATGAGCAGTTCTTC	CASGRESYNEQFF
TRBV4-1	TRBJ2-3	-	-	TGCGCCAGCAGCCGCTCCTCGGCCAGAAGCACAGATACGCAGTATTTT	CASSRSSARSTDTQYF
TRBV20-1	TRBJ2-7	few	TRBD1	TGCAGTGCTAAGCCTAACCAGGGACAGGGTCTCTACGAGCAGTACTTC	CSAKPNQGQGLYEQYF
TRBV4-2	TRBJ2-1	-	-	TGTGCCAGCAGCCTCTTGGGGGCCATTGGTGAGCAGTTCTTC	CASSLLGAIGEQFF
TRBV20-1	TRBJ2-7	-	-	TGCAGTGTCATGAAGCAGGGGTGGGACAAGCAGTACTTC	CSVMKQGWDKQYF
TRBV6-2/TRBV6-3	TRBJ2-5	few	-	TGTGCCAGCAAGAACGAACGGACGCGTAGTCAAGAGACCCAGTACTTC	CASKNERTRSQETQYF
TRBV21-1	TRBJ2-3	-	-	TGTGCCAGCAGCCTAGGTTATCATAGCACAGATACGCAGTATTTT	CASSLGYHSTDTQYF
TRBV6-1	TRBJ2-7	-	TRBD2	TGTGCCGGCAGTGAAGCTAGCGGGGGGGCCTACGAGCAGTACTTC	CAGSEASGGAYEQYF
TRBV4-2	TRBJ2-4	-	TRBD1	TGTGCCAGCAGCCACCGGACAGGGTTGGACATTCAGTACTTC	CASSHRTGLDIQYF
TRBV7-2	TRBJ2-5	many	TRBD2	TGTGCCAGCAGCTTAGGCCCTAGCGGGGGAATGCAAGAGACCCAGTACTTC	CASSLGPSGGMQETQYF
TRBV7-2	TRBJ2-1	-	-	TGTGCCGGCAGCTTAGCGAGTGGCAGGGGCGCCTACAATGAGCAGTTCTTC	CAGSLASGRGAYNEQFF